This TCR beta chain was observed in a study of cytomegalovirus exposure and HLA in healthy donors. The CDR3 spans 12 residues. Trimming took 4 bases from V and 3 from J, leaving 7 bases between them. The germline gives CDR1 SGHAT, CDR2 FQNNGV. The assay was immunoSEQ multiplex PCR, and TCRdb's table has in-frame clones only and misses some. This repertoire shows under 250,000 clones, around nine tenths found once; its top ten account for 2.6%. The sequence came from a man in his late teens or twenties in good health and CMV-seronegative. This chain joins TRBV11-2 and TRBJ2-7; D not resolved. Sequencing input: PBMCs. The CDR3 sequence: CASSSLFYEQYF. DNA for the CDR3: TGTGCCAGCAGCTCCCTCTTCTACGAGCAGTACTTC.